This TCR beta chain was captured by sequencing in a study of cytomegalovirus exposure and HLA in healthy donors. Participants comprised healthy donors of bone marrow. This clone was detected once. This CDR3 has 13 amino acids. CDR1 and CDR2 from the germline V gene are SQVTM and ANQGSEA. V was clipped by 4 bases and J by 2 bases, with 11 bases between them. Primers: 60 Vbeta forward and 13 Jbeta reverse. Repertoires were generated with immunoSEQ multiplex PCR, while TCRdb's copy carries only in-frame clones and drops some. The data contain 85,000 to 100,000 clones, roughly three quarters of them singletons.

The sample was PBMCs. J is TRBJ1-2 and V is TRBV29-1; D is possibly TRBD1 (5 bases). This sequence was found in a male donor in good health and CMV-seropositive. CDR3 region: CSVAPGLNYGYTF. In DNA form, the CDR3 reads TGCAGCGTTGCCCCGGGACTAAACTATGGCTACACCTTC. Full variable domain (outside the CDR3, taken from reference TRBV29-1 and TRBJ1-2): SAVISQKPSRDICQRGTSLTIQCQVDSQVTMMFWYRQQPGQSLTLIATANQGSEATYESGFVIDKFPISRPNLTFSTLTVSNMSPEDSSIYLCSVAPGLNYGYTFGSGTRLTVV.